The rows below give T cell receptor beta chains drawn from one sample of a study of B cell selection in AIRE deficiency. Libraries were prepared by immunoSEQ multiplex PCR; TCRdb keeps only in-frame clonotypes and omits some of them. This table has about 22,000 clones, about 96% appearing once. Sequencing was done on a sample of CD4+CD127+ conventional T cells sorted from PBMCs. Receptors were obtained from a human donor in good health. The CDR3 runs from the conserved cysteine through the conserved F or W. Fields, in order: V gene, clone size, D gene, J gene, CDR3 protein, CDR3 DNA. D genes are given only for firm matches. Clone size is given for some rows only: seen once, a few or many times, or a class if the clone is expanded.

V: TRBV14
size: -
D: -
J: TRBJ1-6
CDR3: CASSQDFRTAPLGSPLHF
DNA: TGTGCCAGCAGCCAAGATTTTAGAACAGCCCCTTTGGGGTCACCCCTCCACTTT

V: TRBV9
size: -
D: -
J: TRBJ2-3
CDR3: CASSVGMPDTQYF
DNA: TGTGCCAGCAGCGTAGGGATGCCAGATACGCAGTATTTT

V: TRBV6-4
size: few
D: -
J: TRBJ1-2
CDR3: CASSDRKGYTF
DNA: TGTGCCAGCAGTGACCGGAAGGGCTACACCTTC

V: TRBV28
size: -
D: -
J: TRBJ2-3
CDR3: CASSRPRPDTQYF
DNA: TGTGCCAGCAGTCGCCCAAGGCCAGATACGCAGTATTTT

V: TRBV5-1
size: -
D: -
J: TRBJ2-2
CDR3: CASSLAVTGRSNTGELFF
DNA: TGCGCCAGCAGCTTGGCCGTTACAGGGAGGTCGAACACCGGGGAGCTGTTTTTT

V: TRBV7-2
size: -
D: -
J: TRBJ1-4
CDR3: CASSLVVGVGEKLFF
DNA: TGTGCCAGCAGCTTAGTTGTGGGGGTTGGGGAAAAACTGTTTTTT

V: TRBV27
size: -
D: -
J: TRBJ1-2
CDR3: CASTEHGGGGYGYTF
DNA: TGTGCCAGCACTGAACATGGGGGGGGCGGGTATGGCTACACCTTC

V: TRBV28
size: -
D: TRBD1
J: TRBJ2-7
CDR3: CATLKQGVNEQYF
DNA: TGTGCCACCCTAAAACAGGGGGTTAACGAGCAGTACTTC

V: TRBV2
size: -
D: -
J: TRBJ1-5
CDR3: CASTPRGGAGNQPQHF
DNA: TGTGCCAGCACCCCCCGGGGAGGTGCGGGCAATCAGCCCCAGCATTTT

V: TRBV9
size: -
D: -
J: TRBJ2-2
CDR3: CASSVTGRNTGELFF
DNA: TGTGCCAGCAGCGTAACAGGACGGAACACCGGGGAGCTGTTTTTT

V: TRBV2
size: -
D: -
J: TRBJ1-6
CDR3: CASGKQGPINSPLHF
DNA: TGTGCCAGCGGAAAACAGGGCCCCATCAATTCACCCCTCCACTTT

V: TRBV23-1
size: -
D: -
J: TRBJ1-5
CDR3: CASSPWATGAQHF
DNA: TGCGCCAGCAGTCCTTGGGCGACCGGGGCCCAGCATTTT

V: TRBV9
size: once
D: -
J: TRBJ1-1
CDR3: CASSVVSLMNTEAFF
DNA: TGTGCCAGCAGCGTAGTGAGTTTAATGAACACTGAAGCTTTCTTT

V: TRBV2
size: -
D: TRBD1
J: TRBJ1-6
CDR3: CASMKVVLRDSHSPLHF
DNA: TGTGCCAGCATGAAGGTAGTCCTCCGGGACAGTCATTCACCCCTCCACTTT

V: TRBV18
size: -
D: TRBD1
J: TRBJ1-1
CDR3: CASSPAPGQGTSAFF
DNA: TGTGCCAGCTCACCGGCGCCGGGACAGGGGACGTCGGCTTTCTTT

V: TRBV12-5
size: -
D: -
J: TRBJ2-7
CDR3: CASALKYLSTDTSYEQYF
DNA: TGTGCTAGTGCCCTTAAATACCTTTCGACAGACACCTCCTACGAGCAGTACTTC